A single sample gave rise to the 18 T cell receptor beta chains below, sequenced in a study of tumor and adjacent non-tumor tissue in lung cancer. TCRbeta libraries were built with three rounds of nested PCR, modified from ARM-PCR. One entry per CDR3 protein, called by TCRdb with MiXCR from the multiplex PCR reads. The table includes about 100,000 distinct CDR3 sequences, approximately 60% detected once. No cell sorting was done before RNA was extracted from the tissue. Distant lung tissue was collected more than 3 cm away from the tumor edge. The source material was distant non-tumor lung tissue. The origin of the receptors is a man under 40 with non-small cell lung cancer.

V is TRBV12-3 or TRBV12-4 and J is TRBJ2-3, with D perhaps matching TRBD2 (5 bases). This CDR3 comprises 12 residues. Trimming took off 8 bases at V and 10 bases at J, with 16 bases between the two ends. The DNA of the CDR3 is TGTGCCAGCGGACGGGATTCGTATGCGCAGTATTTT. Amino acids: CASGRDSYAQYF.

Comment on this clonotype: A junction boundary mismatches the germline segment, possibly from a read error. V usage is TRBV29-1 and J usage is TRBJ2-3, with D possibly TRBD2 on 5 matching bases. The CDR3 spans 16 residues. CDR1 is SQVTM and CDR2 is ANQGSEA in the germline V gene. CDR3 protein: CGVEDLSRSSTDTQYF. The DNA for the CDR3 is TGCGGCGTTGAAGATCTTAGCAGATCTAGCACGGATACGCAGTATTTT.

In regard to this clonotype: One end of the junction does not line up with germline, which may come from a read error. The chain joins TRBV11-2 to TRBJ2-7; D uncertain. Germline loops: CDR1 SGHAT, CDR2 FQNNGV. The CDR3 is made up of 15 amino acids. CDR3 nucleotide sequence: TGTGCCAGCAGCTTAGATAAAGACATCTACTACGAGCAATACTTC. Its protein is CASSLDKDIYYEQYF.

In regard to this clonotype: The junction does not match germline at one end; this may be a read error. The chain uses TRBV11-2 and TRBJ1-1; TRBD1 is a possible D gene (5 bases). Germline-derived CDR1 and CDR2 are SGHAT and FQNNGV. The length of the CDR3 is 13 residues. The CDR3 nucleotides read TGTGCCAGCAGCTACGGGGGTGTCACTGAAGCCTTCTTT. Protein sequence: CASSYGGVTEAFF.

This chain links TRBV11-2 with TRBJ2-3; D is unresolved. The CDR3 runs 13 residues. From germline, CDR1 is SGHAT and CDR2 FQNNGV. V gave up 5 bases and J gave up 5 bases, with 11 bases separating them. For the CDR3, the DNA is TGTGCCAGCAGCCGAACCCGCATAGATACGCAGTATTTT. It encodes CASSRTRIDTQYF.

As concerns this clonotype: It is likely a read error, because the conserved phenylalanine at the end of the CDR3 is missing. V usage is TRBV20-1 and J usage is TRBJ1-2; D unclear. The V end was cut by 3 bases, the J end by 6 bases, with 14 bases between. This CDR3 has 13 amino acids. Germline CDR1 is DFQATT and CDR2 is SNEGSKA (reference sequence). CDR3 residues: CSASNGEVDGYTL. The CDR3 coding sequence is TGCAGTGCTAGTAACGGAGAGGTCGATGGCTACACCTTA.

The chain carries TRBV29-1 and TRBJ2-1; unclear D gene. There are 14 residues in the CDR3. Trimming pared 3 bases from V and 8 bases from J, leaving 17 bases between. Germline V gives CDR1 SQVTM, CDR2 ANQGSEA. The CDR3 protein is CSVEDGKGWYEQFF. Here the CDR3 DNA reads TGCAGCGTTGAGGACGGCAAGGGATGGTATGAGCAGTTCTTC.

On this clonotype: The CDR3 does not close with the conserved phenylalanine or tryptophan, likely indicating a read error. The chain employs TRBV6-5 and TRBJ2-1; TRBD1 matches at 8 bases. Trimming removed 5 bases from V and 3 bases from J; junction bases left unmatched: 6. The germline gives CDR1 MNHEY, CDR2 SVGAGI. The length of the CDR3 is 15 residues. The CDR3, as DNA: TGTGCCAGCAGTCTCGGGACAGGCGACTACAATGAGCAGTTCATC. This sequence encodes CASSLGTGDYNEQFI.

The chain combines TRBV11-1 with TRBJ2-3; unclear D gene. This CDR3 comprises 14 residues. Germline V lookup: CDR1 SGHAT, CDR2 FQDESV (reference sequence). The V end was cut by 6 bases, the J end by 2 bases, with 12 bases between. The DNA of the CDR3 is TGTGCCAGCAGTTTTGGGCGGTTCACAGATACGCAGTATTTT. This codes for CASSFGRFTDTQYF.

In its sample, this clonotype was seen many times. CDR3 residues: CSASTGDTEAFF. The DNA for the CDR3 is TGCAGTGCTTCGACAGGGGACACTGAAGCTTTCTTT. The chain links TRBV20-1 to TRBJ1-1; TRBD1 matches at 8 bases. Germline loops: CDR1 DFQATT, CDR2 SNEGSKA (reference sequence). The CDR3 has 12 residues. The trim removed 5 bases at V and 3 bases at J, leaving 2 bases unmatched.

This clonotype was observed many times. The V and J genes are TRBV20-1 and TRBJ2-2; D remains ambiguous. Trimming took off 0 bases at V and 0 bases at J, with 5 bases between the two ends. Germline CDR1 is DFQATT and CDR2 is SNEGSKA (reference sequence). This CDR3 has 14 residues. The CDR3 coding sequence is TGCAGTGCTAGAGATCCTGCGAACACCGGGGAGCTGTTTTTT. Protein: CSARDPANTGELFF.

Points on this clonotype: With a much larger clone just one base away, this may be a read error. This sequence joins TRBV4-3 and TRBJ2-2; D may be TRBD2 (5 bases). Germline V gives CDR1 LGHNA, CDR2 YSLEER. The CDR3 loop spans 16 amino acids. The CDR3 region is CASSQDWRVNTGELLF. CDR3 DNA: TGCGCCAGCAGCCAAGATTGGCGGGTGAACACCGGGGAGCTGTTATTT.

In this sample, this clonotype turned up a few times. A clone one base away is much larger, so this may be a read error. The V and J genes are TRBV12-3 or TRBV12-4 and TRBJ2-1, with D possibly being TRBD1 or TRBD2 (6 bases each). The germline V and J ends were trimmed by 3 bases and 16 bases, with 16 bases remaining between them. The CDR3 consists of 12 residues. This chain's CDR3 is CASSLVRGGVFF. In nucleotides, the CDR3 is TGTGCCAGCAGTTTGGTCAGGGGCGGGGTATTCTTC.

This clonotype was observed at least ten times. V usage is TRBV6-5 and J usage is TRBJ1-4; 11 bases map to TRBD1. V shed 2 bases and J 8 bases; nucleotides not matched to a gene: 4. This CDR3 has 15 amino acids. Germline V CDR1 and CDR2: MNHEY, SVGAGI. CDR3 sequence (DNA): TGTGCCAGCAGTTACGGGACAGGGGGATGGGAAAAACTGTTTTTT. This translates into CASSYGTGGWEKLFF.

This clonotype showed up just a few times. This sequence joins TRBV20-1 and TRBJ2-1; D remains unclear. The germline V gene has CDR1 DFQATT and CDR2 SNEGSKA (reference sequence). The V gene lost 4 bases and the J gene lost 15 bases, with 13 bases spanning the gap. This CDR3 region has 10 residues. CDR3 amino acids: CSAILPPRFF. CDR3 nucleotides: TGCAGTGCTATTCTCCCCCCTCGGTTCTTC.

About this clonotype: The junction shows a germline mismatch at one end, possibly a read error. The chain links TRBV11-2 to TRBJ2-2; 13 bases agree with TRBD2. CDR3 length: 17 amino acids. Germline V gene data show CDR1 as SGHAT and CDR2 as FQNNGV. CDR3 coding DNA: TGTGTCAGCAGCTCCAGACTAGCGGGAGGTAACCCCGGGGAGCTGTTTTTT. Translated: CVSSSRLAGGNPGELFF.

Remarks on this clonotype: A much larger clone is a single base away; this may be a read error. The chain uses TRBV28 and TRBJ1-6; the match to TRBD1 covers 9 bases. CDR1 is MDHEN and CDR2 is SYDVKM in the germline V gene. The V gene end was trimmed by 4 bases and the J gene end by 4 bases; junction bases not matched to a gene: 5. This CDR3 is 16 amino acids long. CDR3 DNA: TGTGCCAGCAGTTCCCGGACAGGGGAGTATAATTCACCCCTCCACTTT. Translating it yields CASSSRTGEYNSPLHF.

The count of this clonotype is one. At one end, the junction sequence differs from germline, possibly due to a read error. The chain combines TRBV11-2 with TRBJ2-3; 7 bases fit TRBD2. This CDR3 region has 15 residues. Looked up from germline, CDR1 is SGHAT and CDR2 is FQNNGV. CDR3 coding DNA: TGTGCCAGCAGCTTAAGGATGCTAGCGGCAGCAGGCCAGTTTTTT. Translation: CASSLRMLAAAGQFF.